Each of the 8 T cell receptor beta chains below was sequenced from the same sample in a study of T cell responses to AZD1222 COVID-19 vaccine. Sequencing was performed with immunoSEQ multiplex PCR; in TCRdb, only in-frame clones are kept and a portion is missing. The top ten clones hold roughly 1.6% of a sample with roughly 150,000 clones, around 90% of them seen once. The source was peripheral blood, collected on day 0 of AZD1222 vaccination. All receptors derive from an adult in good health.

The chain has TRBV5-1 and TRBJ2-1; 8 bases align to TRBD1. Unmatched junction bases numbered 2, after V lost 3 bases and J lost 3 bases. This CDR3 spans 14 amino acids. Per the germline V gene, CDR1 is SGHRS and CDR2 is YFSETQ. The CDR3 DNA follows: TGCGCCAGCAGCTATGGACAGGGCTACAATGAGCAGTTCTTC. It yields the protein CASSYGQGYNEQFF.

This chain uses TRBV7-2 with TRBJ2-1; D not resolved. From germline, CDR1 is SGHTA and CDR2 FQGNSA. V was trimmed by 5 bases and J by 12 bases, leaving 17 bases between them. This CDR3 has 13 residues. The CDR3 spells CASSPGPAKGQFF. The CDR3 coding sequence is TGTGCCAGCAGCCCTGGACCGGCCAAGGGGCAGTTCTTC.

The CDR3 sequence: CASSPRTSGRSGEQYF. In nucleotides, the CDR3 is TGTGCCAGCTCACCTAGGACTAGCGGGAGATCGGGCGAGCAGTACTTC. The chain couples TRBV18 to TRBJ2-7; 13 bases agree with TRBD2. The germline gives CDR1 KGHSH, CDR2 LQKENI. This CDR3 contains 16 residues. V shed 3 bases and J 6 bases; nucleotides not matched to a gene: 8.

V gene TRBV24-1 combines with J gene TRBJ2-3; TRBD2 is a possible D gene (5 bases). Germline CDR1 and CDR2: KGHDR and SFDVKD. This CDR3 is built from 12 residues. Trimming shortened V by 3 bases and J by 11 bases, and 11 bases separated the two germline ends. The CDR3 DNA follows: TGTGCCACCAGTGATAGGAGCGGTAGGCAGTATTTT. This gives the protein CATSDRSGRQYF.

This clone was seen a handful of times. In DNA, the CDR3 is TGTGCCAGCAGGTTACAGGGCCGGGGTGAAAAACTGTTTTTT. Protein: CASRLQGRGEKLFF. This chain connects TRBV27 to TRBJ1-4; D perhaps matches TRBD1 (6 bases). Trimming stripped 6 bases from V and 7 bases from J, with 15 bases between. The germline V gene has CDR1 MNHEY and CDR2 SMNVEV (reference sequence). This CDR3 is 14 amino acids long.

The J gene is TRBJ2-5, the V gene TRBV19, with D perhaps matching TRBD2 (5 bases). CDR1 is LNHDA and CDR2 is SQIVND in the germline V gene (reference sequence). The CDR3 covers 15 residues. Trimming stripped 4 bases from V and 0 bases from J, with 12 bases between. The CDR3 sequence: CASSSTGTYQETQYF. As DNA, the CDR3 is TGTGCCAGTAGTAGTACGGGAACCTACCAAGAGACCCAGTACTTC.

The chain links TRBV6-6 to TRBJ1-5; D unclear. The CDR3 sequence is 14 residues long. Trimming removed 5 bases from V and 3 bases from J, with 11 bases in between. From germline, CDR1 is MNHNY and CDR2 SVGAGI (reference sequence). The CDR3 DNA sequence: TGTGCCAGCAGTGCGGACGGGTCCAATCAGCCCCAGCATTTT. It is translated as CASSADGSNQPQHF.

V is TRBV6-5 and J is TRBJ1-1, with a tentative D call TRBD1 (5 bases). CDR3 length: 12 amino acids. Germline V gene lookup returns CDR1 MNHEY and CDR2 SVGAGI. V was cut by 7 bases and J by 3 bases, with 9 bases left in between. The CDR3: CASTEGDTEAFF. CDR3 DNA: TGTGCCAGCACCGAAGGGGACACTGAAGCTTTCTTT.